This passage covers 11 T cell receptor beta chains from one sample sequenced in a study of a mutant IDH1 vaccine in newly diagnosed glioma. Some clones are missing from TCRdb's copy, which holds only in-frame ones; the method was immunoSEQ multiplex PCR. This table has 40,000 or so clones, approximately 83% appearing once. These receptors' antigens are unknown. Time point indicated: week 5, during vaccination. A 20-mer mutant IDH1 peptide at 300 ug was injected subcutaneously with topical imiquimod. Here the sequenced sample was PBMCs, taken from a glioma patient whose treatment included an IDH1 peptide vaccine. The receptors derive from a man aged 35-49 years with glioma.

V is TRBV5-1 and J is TRBJ2-5; perhaps TRBD1 as D (5 bases). This CDR3 has 14 residues. The V and J ends lost 0 bases and 3 bases respectively, with 9 bases between them. CDR1 is SGHRS and CDR2 is YFSETQ in the germline V gene. CDR3 nucleotides: TGCGCCAGCAGCTTGGGGTGGGGCAAAGAGACCCAGTACTTC. Translating it yields CASSLGWGKETQYF.

The V and J genes are TRBV9 and TRBJ2-7, with D perhaps matching TRBD2 (6 bases). Per germline, CDR1 SGDLS and CDR2 YYNGEE. The V end lost 2 bases, the J end lost 6 bases, and 12 bases lay between the germline ends. The CDR3 totals 13 residues. DNA for the CDR3: TGTGCCAGCAGCGTGGAGGGTTTTAGCGAGCAGTACTTC. As protein: CASSVEGFSEQYF.

This clone was seen just once. The chain couples TRBV19 to TRBJ1-2; D uncertain. The CDR3 totals 14 residues. V lost 9 bases to trimming and J lost 1 base, with 15 bases between them. Germline values: CDR1 LNHDA, CDR2 SQIVND (reference sequence). DNA of the CDR3: TGTGCCAGCGTCAGTGCGGTACTTAACTATGGCTACACCTTC. Encoded protein: CASVSAVLNYGYTF.

J is TRBJ2-7 and V is TRBV6-6; D remains unclear. Trimming took off 5 bases at V and 6 bases at J, with 14 bases between the two ends. CDR3 length equals 13 residues. Germline lookup yields CDR1 MNHNY and CDR2 SVGAGI (reference sequence). CDR3 loop: CASSRGELGEQYF. CDR3 DNA: TGTGCCAGCAGTCGTGGGGAATTGGGCGAGCAGTACTTC.

This clone was counted only a few times. The chain couples TRBV14 to TRBJ1-1, with no clear D. The CDR3 covers 13 residues. V was cut by 4 bases and J by 0 bases, with 6 bases left in between. Germline CDR1 SGHDN, CDR2 FVKESK. In DNA form, the CDR3 reads TGTGCCAGCAGCCGAGGGATGAACACTGAAGCTTTCTTT. Translated: CASSRGMNTEAFF.

This CDR3 reads CASSPGTDLYGYTF. The CDR3 coding sequence is TGTGCCAGCTCACCAGGGACAGACCTTTATGGCTACACCTTC. This rearrangement joins TRBV18 to TRBJ1-2; the match to TRBD1 covers 7 bases. This CDR3 contains 14 residues. V shed 2 bases, J shed 5 bases, and the junction held 5 bases outside the gene matches. Germline V gives CDR1 KGHSH, CDR2 LQKENI. Together with reference TRBV18 and TRBJ1-2, the CDR3 gives the full variable domain: NAGVMQNPRHLVRRRGQEARLRCSPMKGHSHVYWYRQLPEEGLKFMVYLQKENIIDESGMPKERFSAEFPKEGPSILRIQQVVRGDSAAYFCASSPGTDLYGYTFGSGTRLTVV.

The genes are TRBV5-1 and TRBJ1-4; D remains ambiguous. This CDR3 region has 14 residues. Germline V gene sequence: CDR1 SGHRS, CDR2 YFSETQ. V dropped 4 bases and J dropped 8 bases, with 15 bases sitting between them. CDR3: CASSLNPAEEKLFF. CDR3 nucleotides: TGCGCCAGCAGCCTTAACCCGGCCGAGGAAAAACTGTTTTTT.

The chain is built from TRBV4-1 and TRBJ1-3; no firm D call. Germline V gene lookup returns CDR1 MGHRA and CDR2 YSYEKL. The CDR3 runs to 13 residues. V lost 4 bases to trimming and J lost 4 bases, with 8 bases between them. The DNA for the CDR3 is TGCGCCAGCAGCCGAGAGGCAGGAAACACCATATATTTT. This codes for CASSREAGNTIYF.

This chain's CDR3 is CASGPGTGTDTQYF. The CDR3 region has the DNA TGTGCTAGTGGTCCGGGGACAGGCACAGATACGCAGTATTTT. V gene TRBV12-5 combines with J gene TRBJ2-3; TRBD1 agrees at 7 bases. The CDR3 is 14 residues long. V was pared by 5 bases and J by 1 base, with 3 bases of the junction left unmatched. Germline V gene data show CDR1 as LGHNT and CDR2 as FRNRAP.

This chain uses TRBV5-1 with TRBJ1-5, with 9 nucleotides matching TRBD1. Looked up from germline, CDR1 is SGHRS and CDR2 is YFSETQ. The CDR3 spans 18 residues. The junction had 12 bases not matched to a gene; V was cut back by 0 bases and J by 5 bases. The CDR3 bases are TGCGCCAGCAGCTTGGCCCCACAGGGGGCCTGGGGGCATCAGCCCCAGCATTTT. This sequence encodes CASSLAPQGAWGHQPQHF.

The rearrangement joins TRBV7-8 to TRBJ2-1; TRBD1 matches 7 bases. Trimming cost V 5 bases and J 5 bases; bases outside gene matches: 6. Germline values: CDR1 SGHVS, CDR2 FQNEAQ. This CDR3 spans 14 amino acids. This CDR3 is CASSTGQRDNEQFF. The CDR3 region has the DNA TGTGCCAGCAGCACGGGACAGCGCGACAATGAGCAGTTCTTC.